This TCR beta chain was retrieved from a study of blood T cell repertoires in COVID-19. V was clipped by 5 bases and J by 14 bases; unmatched bases: 6. This CDR3 region has 11 residues. Germline loops: CDR1 SEHNR, CDR2 FQNEAQ (reference sequence). Data came from immunoSEQ multiplex PCR; TCRdb stores just in-frame clones and leaves some out. The data hold approximately 230,000 clones, with 85% to 95% observed a single time. The sequence came from a woman younger than 30 who had recovered from COVID-19. The chain has TRBV7-9 and TRBJ2-1, with 7 bases lining up with TRBD2. Material: PBMCs or T cells enriched from blood (not recorded which). The CDR3: CASSPGLVEFF. The CDR3 DNA reads as TGTGCCAGCAGCCCCGGACTAGTTGAGTTCTTC.